A selection of T cell receptor beta chains follows, all from one sample in a study of monozygotic twins with inflammatory bowel disease. Using the 5' RACE reads, TCRdb records one entry per CDR3 protein without DNA. The sample includes nearly 450,000 distinct CDR3 sequences. Sequencing used blood. The receptor set was obtained from a human donor with ulcerative colitis or Crohn's disease, or a healthy co-twin of an affected twin (not recorded which). Both conserved end residues are part of each CDR3.

J	V	CDR3
TRBJ2-2	TRBV5-1	CASSKTSGNVGELFF
TRBJ2-7	TRBV27	CASSFTASNHPPYEQYF
TRBJ2-7	TRBV5-5	CASSWGPGTGGSEQYF
TRBJ1-5	TRBV3-1	CASSQWDQPQHF
TRBJ2-7	TRBV10-3	CAIKRITGRTHF
TRBJ2-2	TRBV6-6	CASSLNMWGEELFF
TRBJ2-1	TRBV28	CASRHGGSAYNEQFF
TRBJ2-3	TRBV5-1	CASSKQGSSDTQYF
TRBJ2-7	TRBV10-3	CAISGSGAGADYEQYF
TRBJ2-4	TRBV12-3/TRBV12-4	CASRPNRDAKNIQYF
TRBJ1-1	TRBV7-9	CASSLIGVYPPEAFF
TRBJ2-7	TRBV5-1	CASSLSGEGSYEQYF
TRBJ1-1	TRBV4-3	CASSQDIAGGTEAFF
TRBJ2-1	TRBV28	CASNLRGNEQFF